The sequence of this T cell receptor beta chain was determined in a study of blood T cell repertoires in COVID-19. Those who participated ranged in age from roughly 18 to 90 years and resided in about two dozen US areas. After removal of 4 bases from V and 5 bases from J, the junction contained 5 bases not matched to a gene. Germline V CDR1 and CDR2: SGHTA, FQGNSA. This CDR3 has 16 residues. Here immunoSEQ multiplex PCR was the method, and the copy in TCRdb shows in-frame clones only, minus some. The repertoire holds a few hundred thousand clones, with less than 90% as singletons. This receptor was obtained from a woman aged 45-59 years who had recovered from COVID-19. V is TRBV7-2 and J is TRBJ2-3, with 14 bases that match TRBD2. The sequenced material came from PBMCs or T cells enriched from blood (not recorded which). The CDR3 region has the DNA TGTGCCAGCAGCTCCGGGACTAGCGGGAGTGTAGATACGCAGTATTTT. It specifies CASSSGTSGSVDTQYF.